The rows below give T cell receptor beta chains drawn from one sample of a study of cytomegalovirus exposure and HLA in healthy donors. Libraries were prepared by immunoSEQ multiplex PCR; TCRdb keeps only in-frame clonotypes and omits some of them. Its table records about 160,000 clones. Specimen: PBMCs. Every receptor here comes from a woman aged 60-75 years in good health and CMV-seronegative. Each CDR3 is given with its conserved first and last residue. The order of the fields is V gene, J gene, D gene, CDR3 protein, CDR3 DNA. A D gene is named only where the DNA matches it firmly.

V: TRBV2
J: TRBJ1-2
D: .
CDR3: CASSVRNYGYTF
DNA: TGTGCCAGCAGTGTGCGGAACTATGGCTACACCTTC

V: TRBV9
J: TRBJ2-1
D: TRBD2
CDR3: CASSVGLAGTSSYNEQFF
DNA: TGTGCCAGCAGCGTAGGACTAGCGGGGACGAGCTCCTACAATGAGCAGTTCTTC

V: TRBV10-3
J: TRBJ2-1
D: .
CDR3: CAISESGRNEQFF
DNA: TGTGCCATCAGTGAGTCGGGGCGGAATGAGCAGTTCTTC

V: TRBV11-2
J: TRBJ2-7
D: TRBD1
CDR3: CASSHGTGSYEQYF
DNA: TGTGCCAGCAGCCACGGGACAGGGAGCTACGAGCAGTACTTC

V: TRBV4-2
J: TRBJ1-4
D: TRBD1
CDR3: CASSQGMTGGLEKLFF
DNA: TGTGCCAGCAGCCAAGGGATGACAGGGGGTCTTGAAAAACTGTTTTTT

V: TRBV7-2
J: TRBJ1-5
D: .
CDR3: CASSPGTPSDQPQHF
DNA: TGTGCCAGCAGCCCCGGGACACCCTCGGATCAGCCCCAGCATTTT

V: TRBV11-1
J: TRBJ2-7
D: .
CDR3: CASSRQTTYEQYF
DNA: TGTGCCAGCAGCCGACAGACAACCTACGAGCAGTACTTC

V: TRBV14
J: TRBJ1-1
D: .
CDR3: CASSSRAMNTEAFF
DNA: TGTGCCAGCAGCTCGAGGGCGATGAACACTGAAGCTTTCTTT

V: TRBV6-6
J: TRBJ2-3
D: .
CDR3: CASSSGGSPTQYF
DNA: TGTGCCAGCAGTTCTGGGGGGAGTCCTACGCAGTATTTT

V: TRBV11-3
J: TRBJ2-1
D: .
CDR3: CASSLGEGGHNEQFF
DNA: TGTGCCAGCAGCTTAGGGGAAGGAGGGCACAATGAGCAGTTCTTC

V: TRBV2
J: TRBJ2-2
D: TRBD2
CDR3: CASSVERGGPGELFF
DNA: TGTGCCAGCAGTGTAGAGCGGGGGGGCCCCGGGGAGCTGTTTTTT

V: TRBV9
J: TRBJ2-1
D: .
CDR3: CASSVGLEGSLNNEQFF
DNA: TGTGCCAGCAGCGTAGGACTAGAAGGATCCCTTAACAATGAGCAGTTCTTC

V: TRBV7-9
J: TRBJ2-7
D: TRBD1
CDR3: CASSFQGAYEQYF
DNA: TGTGCCAGCAGCTTTCAGGGGGCGTACGAGCAGTACTTC

V: TRBV7-9
J: TRBJ1-1
D: .
CDR3: CASSLTTGNPEAFF
DNA: TGTGCCAGCAGCTTAACCACAGGGAACCCTGAAGCTTTCTTT

V: TRBV27
J: TRBJ1-1
D: TRBD1
CDR3: CASKWGQPNTEAFF
DNA: TGTGCCAGCAAGTGGGGACAGCCGAACACTGAAGCTTTCTTT

V: TRBV6-5
J: TRBJ2-5
D: TRBD2
CDR3: CASKREVPETQYF
DNA: TGTGCCAGCAAGCGGGAGGTCCCAGAGACCCAGTACTTC

V: TRBV5-4
J: TRBJ1-4
D: .
CDR3: CASSWNREKLFF
DNA: TGTGCCAGCAGCTGGAACAGGGAAAAACTGTTTTTT

V: TRBV7-2
J: TRBJ2-2
D: TRBD2
CDR3: CASSSPSGSNTGELFF
DNA: TGTGCCAGCAGCTCCCCTAGCGGGAGTAACACCGGGGAGCTGTTTTTT

V: TRBV7-2
J: TRBJ2-7
D: .
CDR3: CASTGLSGWDEQYF
DNA: TGTGCCAGCACGGGTTTGTCAGGGTGGGACGAGCAGTACTTC

V: TRBV5-4
J: TRBJ2-1
D: .
CDR3: CASSLGGPGAGTYNEQFF
DNA: TGTGCCAGCAGCTTGGGGGGCCCTGGAGCAGGTACCTACAATGAGCAGTTCTTC

V: TRBV25-1
J: TRBJ1-1
D: .
CDR3: CASSDHQTPGALAFF
DNA: TGTGCCAGCAGTGACCACCAAACCCCAGGTGCGTTAGCTTTCTTT

V: TRBV7-3
J: TRBJ1-1
D: TRBD1
CDR3: CASSRQGGLSGEAFF
DNA: TGTGCCAGCAGTCGACAGGGGGGCTTATCAGGTGAAGCTTTCTTT

V: TRBV11-2
J: TRBJ2-1
D: TRBD1
CDR3: CASSSLFPGQGSSEQFF
DNA: TGTGCCAGCAGCTCATTGTTCCCGGGACAGGGGTCCAGTGAGCAGTTCTTC

V: TRBV9
J: TRBJ1-3
D: .
CDR3: CASSPRAGNTIYF
DNA: TGTGCCAGCAGCCCCCGGGCTGGAAACACCATATATTTT

V: TRBV7-3
J: TRBJ1-1
D: TRBD1
CDR3: CASSPQGTSTEAFF
DNA: TGTGCCAGCAGCCCACAGGGGACAAGCACTGAAGCTTTCTTT

V: TRBV18
J: TRBJ1-1
D: .
CDR3: CASSPGDTEAFF
DNA: TGTGCCAGCTCCCCGGGGGACACTGAAGCTTTCTTT

V: TRBV6-1
J: TRBJ1-5
D: .
CDR3: CASSEGSYHQRF
DNA: TGTGCCAGCAGTGAAGGGTCCTACCACCAGCGTTTT

V: TRBV10-1
J: TRBJ1-1
D: .
CDR3: CASSEYQGRDTEAFF
DNA: TGCGCCAGCAGTGAGTACCAGGGGCGAGACACTGAAGCTTTCTTT

V: TRBV4-3
J: TRBJ1-1
D: .
CDR3: CASSRTFMRQHEAFF
DNA: TGCGCCAGCAGCCGAACTTTCATGCGACAGCATGAAGCTTTCTTT

V: TRBV7-4
J: TRBJ1-1
D: .
CDR3: CASSLASPRTFF
DNA: TGTGCCAGCAGCTTAGCCTCTCCTAGGACTTTCTTT

V: TRBV6-6
J: TRBJ1-4
D: .
CDR3: CASKLDSNNEKLFF
DNA: TGTGCCAGCAAGCTCGACAGCAATAATGAAAAACTGTTTTTT

V: TRBV19
J: TRBJ2-5
D: TRBD2
CDR3: CASSTLEAGTKETQYF
DNA: TGTGCCAGTAGTACGTTGGAGGCCGGGACTAAAGAGACCCAGTACTTC

V: TRBV6-5
J: TRBJ2-7
D: .
CDR3: CASSYSQGATYEQYF
DNA: TGTGCCAGCAGTTACTCTCAGGGTGCAACCTACGAGCAGTACTTC

V: TRBV10-3
J: TRBJ2-7
D: TRBD2
CDR3: CAISGGDAVGSGRSYEQYF
DNA: TGTGCCATCAGTGGGGGGGATGCCGTTGGTAGCGGGAGATCCTACGAGCAGTACTTC

V: TRBV7-9
J: TRBJ2-1
D: .
CDR3: CASSLGLAGDAEQFF
DNA: TGTGCCAGCAGCTTAGGTCTAGCCGGCGACGCTGAGCAGTTCTTC

V: TRBV6-5
J: TRBJ2-1
D: .
CDR3: CASSPINSAKFF
DNA: TGTGCCAGCAGTCCCATAAATAGCGCTAAGTTCTTC

V: TRBV5-8
J: TRBJ2-3
D: .
CDR3: CASSLAYESSGTDTQYF
DNA: TGTGCCAGCAGCTTGGCCTACGAGAGTAGCGGCACAGATACGCAGTATTTT

V: TRBV7-8
J: TRBJ2-3
D: TRBD2
CDR3: CASSPTSGSTDTQYF
DNA: TGTGCCAGCAGCCCGACTAGCGGTAGCACAGATACGCAGTATTTT

V: TRBV25-1
J: TRBJ2-1
D: .
CDR3: CASSESGGTSFEQFF
DNA: TGTGCCAGCAGTGAATCAGGGGGGACCTCTTTTGAGCAGTTCTTC

V: TRBV5-1
J: TRBJ1-1
D: .
CDR3: CASSSQGPLNTEAFF
DNA: TGCGCCAGCAGCTCTCAGGGGCCGTTGAACACTGAAGCTTTCTTT

V: TRBV7-9
J: TRBJ2-7
D: TRBD1
CDR3: CASSFLQGPSYEQYF
DNA: TGTGCCAGCAGCTTCCTACAGGGGCCCTCCTACGAGCAGTACTTC

V: TRBV4-2
J: TRBJ2-7
D: .
CDR3: CASSPYLNPYEQYF
DNA: TGTGCCAGCAGCCCATACTTGAACCCCTACGAGCAGTACTTC

V: TRBV10-3
J: TRBJ2-1
D: TRBD1
CDR3: CAIKGDRGRDEQFF
DNA: TGTGCCATCAAAGGTGACAGGGGTAGAGATGAGCAGTTCTTC

V: TRBV19
J: TRBJ1-2
D: .
CDR3: CASSRGGGVPYGYTF
DNA: TGTGCCAGTAGCCGCGGGGGCGGGGTTCCGTATGGCTACACCTTC

V: TRBV6-5
J: TRBJ2-7
D: .
CDR3: CASSSFTRFGMVQYF
DNA: TGTGCCAGCAGTTCCTTTACTAGATTTGGAATGGTGCAGTACTTC

V: TRBV6-6
J: TRBJ2-2
D: TRBD1
CDR3: CASSYSKGQNTRELFF
DNA: TGTGCCAGCAGTTACTCGAAGGGACAGAACACCAGGGAGCTGTTTTTT

V: TRBV5-1
J: TRBJ1-5
D: .
CDR3: CASSLVPIGTSGNQPQHF
DNA: TGCGCCAGCAGCTTGGTCCCCATCGGGACATCGGGCAATCAGCCCCAGCATTTT

V: TRBV18
J: TRBJ1-1
D: .
CDR3: CASSPPGRGGTEAFF
DNA: TGTGCCAGCTCACCTCCCGGACGTGGAGGCACTGAAGCTTTCTTT

V: TRBV27
J: TRBJ2-2
D: TRBD1
CDR3: CASSNRDRGSPGELFF
DNA: TGTGCCAGCAGTAACCGGGACAGGGGTTCCCCCGGGGAGCTGTTTTTT

V: TRBV6-5
J: TRBJ1-2
D: TRBD1
CDR3: CASSRQGYYGYTF
DNA: TGTGCCAGCAGCCGACAGGGGTACTATGGCTACACCTTC

V: TRBV10-1
J: TRBJ2-7
D: TRBD2
CDR3: CASSESGRAYEQYF
DNA: TGCGCCAGCAGTGAGTCCGGGAGGGCCTACGAGCAGTACTTC

V: TRBV6-5
J: TRBJ2-3
D: .
CDR3: CASSYSRGTDTQYF
DNA: TGTGCCAGCAGTTACTCGAGGGGCACAGATACGCAGTATTTT

V: TRBV5-1
J: TRBJ2-7
D: TRBD2
CDR3: CASSFTPGRVDEQYF
DNA: TGCGCCAGCAGCTTTACCCCAGGGAGGGTGGACGAGCAGTACTTC

V: TRBV7-9
J: TRBJ1-5
D: .
CDR3: CASSPPGTNQPQHF
DNA: TGTGCCAGCAGCCCACCGGGAACTAATCAGCCCCAGCATTTT

V: TRBV19
J: TRBJ1-5
D: .
CDR3: CASTGGTLQPQHF
DNA: TGTGCCAGTACGGGGGGGACGCTTCAGCCCCAGCATTTT

V: TRBV2
J: TRBJ2-3
D: TRBD2
CDR3: CASRPGLEAGVSQYF
DNA: TGTGCCAGCAGGCCGGGACTAGAGGCGGGGGTGTCGCAGTATTTT

V: TRBV27
J: TRBJ2-7
D: .
CDR3: CASSRSGAQGEQYF
DNA: TGTGCCAGCAGTAGAAGCGGGGCCCAGGGGGAGCAGTACTTC

V: TRBV19
J: TRBJ1-5
D: TRBD1
CDR3: CASSARGRGNNQPQHF
DNA: TGTGCCAGTAGTGCCAGGGGGCGCGGGAACAATCAGCCCCAGCATTTT

V: TRBV11-2
J: TRBJ2-2
D: .
CDR3: CASSLHGTGGLSGELFF
DNA: TGTGCCAGCAGCTTGCACGGGACCGGAGGACTATCCGGGGAGCTGTTTTTT